The source of this TCR beta chain is a study of blood T cell repertoires in COVID-19. Assay: immunoSEQ multiplex PCR; the TCRdb copy retains only in-frame clones and omits some. The sample consists of about 150,000 clones, over 60% of them appearing once. This TCR was recovered from a man aged 45 to 65 with acute or convalescent COVID-19. Sequencing input: peripheral blood.

The CDR3 nucleotides read TGTGCCAGCAGCTTAGACAGGGGATCCTACGAGCAGTACTTC. It translates to CASSLDRGSYEQYF. The chain links TRBV7-9 to TRBJ2-7, with TRBD1 matching over 7 bases. This CDR3 comprises 14 residues. Germline loops: CDR1 SEHNR, CDR2 FQNEAQ (reference sequence). The trim removed 1 base at V and 1 base at J, leaving 1 base unmatched.